This is a list of T cell receptor beta chains from one sample in a study of T cell responses to AZD1222 COVID-19 vaccine. Libraries were prepared by immunoSEQ multiplex PCR; TCRdb keeps only in-frame clonotypes and omits some of them. The sample lists approximately 120,000 clones, 75% to 90% seen once, with over 8.5% in the top ten. The specimen was peripheral blood, collected on day 0 of MenACWY control vaccination. The receptors stem from an adult in good health. CDR3s include the opening cysteine and the closing phenylalanine or tryptophan. A D gene is named only where the DNA matches it firmly. The size entry is marked missing in some rows and otherwise reads once, few, many or a size class.

d_call: NA
v_call: TRBV11-2
clone_size: few
j_call: TRBJ2-7
cdr3_nt: TGTGCCAGCAGCCCGTACGGGACGCCCACAACCTACGAGCAGTACTTC
cdr3_aa: CASSPYGTPTTYEQYF

d_call: NA
v_call: TRBV5-6
clone_size: NA
j_call: TRBJ1-2
cdr3_nt: TGTGCCAGCAGCTCCGGGCAGGCGGACTACACCTTC
cdr3_aa: CASSSGQADYTF

d_call: NA
v_call: TRBV7-6
clone_size: NA
j_call: TRBJ1-5
cdr3_nt: TGTGCCAGCAGCTTAGCGACAGATAGCAATCAGCCCCAGCATTTT
cdr3_aa: CASSLATDSNQPQHF

d_call: NA
v_call: TRBV7-9
clone_size: NA
j_call: TRBJ2-3
cdr3_nt: TGTGCCAGCAGCGACGGAGCGGTACCTAGCACAGATACGCAGTATTTT
cdr3_aa: CASSDGAVPSTDTQYF

d_call: TRBD1
v_call: TRBV27
clone_size: NA
j_call: TRBJ2-1
cdr3_nt: TGTGCCAGCAGTTTACGAGGGGGCCACAATGAGCAGTTCTTC
cdr3_aa: CASSLRGGHNEQFF

d_call: NA
v_call: TRBV7-2
clone_size: NA
j_call: TRBJ1-4
cdr3_nt: TGTGCCAGCAGCGAATCTGCCCCCGCAGGGGAATTCGGAGATGAAAAACTGTTTTTT
cdr3_aa: CASSESAPAGEFGDEKLFF

d_call: NA
v_call: TRBV29-1
clone_size: NA
j_call: TRBJ1-4
cdr3_nt: TGCAGCGTTGATCTACCGGGCCGCAGGGGCGAAAAACTGTTTTTT
cdr3_aa: CSVDLPGRRGEKLFF

d_call: TRBD2
v_call: TRBV10-1
clone_size: NA
j_call: TRBJ2-3
cdr3_nt: TGCGCCAGCAGTAAAGGGACTAGCGGGAGCACAGATACGCAGTATTTT
cdr3_aa: CASSKGTSGSTDTQYF

d_call: NA
v_call: TRBV7-2
clone_size: NA
j_call: TRBJ1-2
cdr3_nt: TGTGCCAGCAGCCCCAGCCCAAGCAGTGGCTACACCTTC
cdr3_aa: CASSPSPSSGYTF

d_call: NA
v_call: TRBV5-5
clone_size: NA
j_call: TRBJ1-6
cdr3_nt: TGTGCCAGCAGTACTGATTTGGGCAGGAGAATTTCACCCCTCCACTTT
cdr3_aa: CASSTDLGRRISPLHF